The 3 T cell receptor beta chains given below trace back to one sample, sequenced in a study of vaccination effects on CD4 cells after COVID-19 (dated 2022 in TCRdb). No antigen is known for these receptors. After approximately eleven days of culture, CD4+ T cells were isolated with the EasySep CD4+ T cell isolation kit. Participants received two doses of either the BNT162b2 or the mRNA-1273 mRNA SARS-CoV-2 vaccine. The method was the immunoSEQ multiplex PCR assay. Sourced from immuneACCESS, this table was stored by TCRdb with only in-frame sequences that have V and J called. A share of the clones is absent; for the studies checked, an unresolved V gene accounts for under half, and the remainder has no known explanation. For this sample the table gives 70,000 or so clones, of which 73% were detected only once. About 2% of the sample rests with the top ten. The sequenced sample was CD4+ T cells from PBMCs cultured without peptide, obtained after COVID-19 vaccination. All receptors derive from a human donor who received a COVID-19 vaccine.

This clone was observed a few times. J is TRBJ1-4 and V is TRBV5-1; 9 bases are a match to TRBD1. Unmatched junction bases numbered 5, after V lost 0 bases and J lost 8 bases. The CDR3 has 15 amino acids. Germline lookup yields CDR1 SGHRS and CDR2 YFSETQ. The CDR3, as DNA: TGCGCCAGCAGCTTGGTGGGACAGGGAGGCGAAAAACTGTTTTTT. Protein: CASSLVGQGGEKLFF. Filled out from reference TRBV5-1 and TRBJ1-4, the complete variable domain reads KAGVTQTPRYLIKTRGQQVTLSCSPISGHRSVSWYQQTPGQGLQFLFEYFSETQRNKGNFPGRFSGRQFSNSRSEMNVSTLELGDSALYLCASSLVGQGGEKLFFGSGTQLSVL.

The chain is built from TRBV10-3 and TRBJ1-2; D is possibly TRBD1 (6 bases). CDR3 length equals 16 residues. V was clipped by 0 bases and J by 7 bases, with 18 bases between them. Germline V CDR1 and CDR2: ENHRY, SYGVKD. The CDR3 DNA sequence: TGTGCCATCAGTGAGTCTTCCGGGGGGCTAGGCTCTGGCTACACCTTC. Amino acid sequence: CAISESSGGLGSGYTF.

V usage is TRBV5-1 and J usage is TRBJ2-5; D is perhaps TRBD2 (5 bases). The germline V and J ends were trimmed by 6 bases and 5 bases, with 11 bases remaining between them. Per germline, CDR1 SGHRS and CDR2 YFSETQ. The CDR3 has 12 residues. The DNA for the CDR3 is TGCGCCAGCACGGCCTCGGGGGAGACCCAGTACTTC. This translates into CASTASGETQYF.